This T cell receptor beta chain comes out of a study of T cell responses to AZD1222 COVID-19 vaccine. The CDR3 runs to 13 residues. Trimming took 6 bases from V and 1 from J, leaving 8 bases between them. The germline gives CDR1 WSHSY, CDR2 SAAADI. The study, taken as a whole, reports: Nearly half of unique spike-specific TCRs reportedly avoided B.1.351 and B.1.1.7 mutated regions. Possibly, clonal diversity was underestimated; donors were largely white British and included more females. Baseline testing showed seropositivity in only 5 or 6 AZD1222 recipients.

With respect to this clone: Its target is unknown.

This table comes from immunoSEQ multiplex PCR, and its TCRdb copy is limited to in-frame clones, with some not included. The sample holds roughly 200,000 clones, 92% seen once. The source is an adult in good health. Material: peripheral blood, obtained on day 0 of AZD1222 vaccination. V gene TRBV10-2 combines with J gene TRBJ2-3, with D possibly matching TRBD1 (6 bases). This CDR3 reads CASSRQGTDTQYF. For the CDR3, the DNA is TGCGCCAGCAGCAGACAGGGCACAGATACGCAGTATTTT.